This T cell receptor beta chain derives from a study of shared clonotypes between healthy human individuals. Regarding the study as a whole: Represented genetic and exposure-history diversity was restricted by having few donors. Only blood was sampled, and tissue TCR repertoires likely differ from blood ones.

This CDR3 contains 18 residues. Of note for this clone: What it recognizes is unknown.

Per the study methods: In the immunoSEQ data, sequences were junction-only and lacked quality scores, so filtering differed. The assay was immunoSEQ multiplex PCR, and TCRdb's table has in-frame clones only and misses some. V and J calls and clone size are as listed in that table; D and trimming were resolved from the DNA. The table records 530,000 or so clones, 75% to 80% of them present only once. The receptor comes from a middle-aged woman in good health. Some clones in this sample may be carry-over from other donors' samples. Input material: PBMCs. The rearrangement joins TRBV21-1 to TRBJ2-3; TRBD2 was called by the table and not checked on the DNA. TRBV21-1 is reported as a pseudogene. The CDR3 loop is CASSKIVGGRLFADTQYF. CDR3 nucleotide sequence: TGTGCCAGCAGCAAAATAGTAGGCGGGAGGCTCTTCGCAGATACGCAGTATTTT.